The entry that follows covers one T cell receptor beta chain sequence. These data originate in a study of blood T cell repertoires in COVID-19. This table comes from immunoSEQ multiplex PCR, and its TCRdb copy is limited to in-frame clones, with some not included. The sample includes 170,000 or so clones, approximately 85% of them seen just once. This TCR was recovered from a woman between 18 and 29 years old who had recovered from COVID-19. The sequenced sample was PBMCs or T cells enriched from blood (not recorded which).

The CDR3 loop reads CSVEDPADTQYF. Here the CDR3 DNA reads TGCAGCGTTGAAGATCCGGCAGATACGCAGTATTTT. This chain links TRBV29-1 with TRBJ2-3; D gene uncertain. V was clipped by 0 bases and J by 4 bases, with 5 bases between them. CDR3 length equals 12 residues. CDR1 SQVTM and CDR2 ANQGSEA come from the germline V gene.